This T cell receptor (beta chain) was retrieved from a study of cytomegalovirus exposure and HLA in healthy donors. Study in general: About 85 million unique TCR sequences came from HLA-typed donors in an early release.

Trimming pared 1 base from V and 3 bases from J, leaving 15 bases between. The CDR3 extends over 17 amino acids. In germline, CDR1 is SGHVS, CDR2 FNYEAQ. This clone was recorded a few times. With 60 Vbeta and 13 Jbeta primers, the PCR was carried out. Assay: immunoSEQ multiplex PCR; the TCRdb copy retains only in-frame clones and omits some. Among some 190,000 clones listed, about four fifths were seen once. The chain carries TRBV7-6 and TRBJ2-2; D gene uncertain. The receptor was isolated from a female donor in good health and CMV-seronegative. The sample consisted of PBMCs. CDR3 in amino acids: CASSLVLSVGDTGELFF. CDR3 in DNA: TGTGCCAGCAGCTTAGTTCTAAGCGTAGGCGACACCGGGGAGCTGTTTTTT.